This T cell receptor (beta chain) appears in the sequencing data of a study of T cells in Graves' hyperthyroidism and ophthalmopathy. Amplified TCR beta CDR3 regions derived from RNA transcripts. Researchers ran a first-round RT-PCR on the TCR CDR3 using the HTBI primer set. TCRdb used MiXCR to reprocess the multiplex PCR reads, holding one entry per CDR3 protein. This table has around 60,000 distinct CDR3 sequences, less than 50% appearing once. The TCR comes from a woman aged 25 to 39 with Graves' ophthalmopathy. Sequencing was performed on blood.

The CDR3 reads CASRTGSREQFF. In DNA, the CDR3 is TGTGCCAGCAGGACAGGGTCTCGAGAGCAGTTCTTC. The chain joins TRBV2 to TRBJ2-1; 7 bases line up with TRBD1. CDR1 is SNHLY and CDR2 is FYNNEI in the germline V gene. CDR3 length equals 12 residues. V shed 6 bases, J shed 10 bases, and the junction held 6 bases outside the gene matches.